This T cell receptor (beta chain) was captured by sequencing in a study of PD-L1 blockade in urothelial cancer. About the study: After treatment start, blood was analyzed at 3 weeks (second dose) and at 6 weeks. Blood samples had a median of approximately 150,000 T cells, roughly 83,000 unique TCRs, and clonality roughly 0.08.

Time point noted: pretreatment peripheral blood. Urothelial carcinoma affected the patients, and it was locally advanced or metastatic. The protocol was immunoSEQ multiplex PCR, while the TCRdb copy is restricted to in-frame clones and leaves out a portion. In the table there are around 130,000 clones, about 81% of which are singletons. This CDR3 is 16 amino acids long. The V segment lost 3 bases and the J segment 5 bases; nucleotides outside the gene matches: 6. Germline V gives CDR1 MNHEY, CDR2 SMNVEV (reference sequence). The chain recombines TRBV27 with TRBJ2-7; 14 bases are shared with TRBD2. This sequence originates from a man between 50 and 59 years old with urothelial cancer. The sequenced sample was PBMCs, obtained around atezolizumab (anti-PD-L1) treatment. The CDR3 DNA is TGTGCCAGCAGTTTGGGGACTAGCGGGAGTATCAACGAGCAGTACTTC. The encoded protein is CASSLGTSGSINEQYF.